This T cell receptor beta chain was found in a study of blood T cell repertoires in COVID-19. Looking at the study overall: PBMCs, B-cell-depleted T cells, or T cells provided the cDNA or gDNA that made up the material.

CDR1 is SEHNR and CDR2 is FQNEAQ in the germline V gene (reference sequence). Trimming pared 0 bases from V and 8 bases from J, leaving 11 bases between. This CDR3 comprises 14 residues. Method: immunoSEQ multiplex PCR; TCRdb's copy keeps in-frame clones and lacks some. The profile shows 65,000 to 80,000 clones, around 85% of them singletons. The chain carries TRBV7-9 and TRBJ1-5, with D possibly being TRBD1 (6 bases). The sample taken for sequencing was peripheral blood. This sequence originates from a man at least 80 years old in a cohort sampled during active COVID-19. This chain's CDR3 is CASSLAGRGKPQHF. The CDR3 nucleotides read TGTGCCAGCAGCTTAGCAGGCAGGGGTAAGCCCCAGCATTTT.